Below are 11 T cell receptor beta chains sequenced from a single sample in a study of blood T cell repertoires in COVID-19. The assay was immunoSEQ multiplex PCR, and TCRdb's table has in-frame clones only and misses some. The sample includes a few hundred thousand clones, 86% of them seen just once. Sample: peripheral blood. The receptors here all came from a woman between 50 and 59 years old with acute or convalescent COVID-19.

This clone was observed a single time. The chain employs TRBV29-1 and TRBJ2-7; TRBD1 matches 10 bases. CDR1 and CDR2 (germline): SQVTM, ANQGSEA. The CDR3 is 13 residues long. The V and J ends lost 4 bases and 1 base, in that order; junction bases with no gene match: 1. CDR3 bases: TGCAGCGTTGTGGGACAGGGGTCCTACGAGCAGTACTTC. Residues: CSVVGQGSYEQYF.

The V and J genes are TRBV2 and TRBJ2-3; 7 positions match TRBD2. The CDR3 is 13 residues long. Germline CDR1 SNHLY, CDR2 FYNNEI. Trimming at V came to 7 bases and at J to 5 bases, leaving 6 bases not matched to a gene. The CDR3 loop reads CASTRLAGDTQYF. CDR3 coding DNA: TGTGCCAGCACTCGACTAGCAGGAGATACGCAGTATTTT.

The rearrangement joins TRBV6-5 to TRBJ1-1, with a tentative D call TRBD1 (6 bases). Germline V gene sequence: CDR1 MNHEY, CDR2 SVGAGI. The CDR3 is made up of 15 amino acids. Trimming left V 0 bases short and J 5 bases short, with 13 bases between. The CDR3 here is CASSYSMYGQTEAFF. In DNA form, the CDR3 reads TGTGCCAGCAGTTACTCGATGTACGGACAGACTGAAGCTTTCTTT.

The V call is TRBV5-1, the J call TRBJ2-3; 12 bases match TRBD2. The CDR3 is made up of 14 amino acids. The germline gives CDR1 SGHRS, CDR2 YFSETQ. V shed 4 bases, J shed 5 bases, and the junction held 2 bases outside the gene matches. The CDR3 DNA is TGCGCCAGCAGCCCGGGACTAGCGGGAGATACGCAGTATTTT. It specifies CASSPGLAGDTQYF.

This CDR3 is CASSPRDRGTYEQYF. As DNA, the CDR3 is TGTGCCAGCAGCCCCCGGGACAGGGGCACCTACGAGCAGTACTTC. The chain couples TRBV27 to TRBJ2-7; the match to TRBD1 covers 10 bases. The V and J ends lost 6 bases and 2 bases, in that order; junction bases with no gene match: 7. CDR1 MNHEY and CDR2 SMNVEV come from the germline V gene (reference sequence). The CDR3 consists of 15 residues.

CDR3 nucleotide sequence: TGCGCCAGCAGCCAGCGGGGATTGAACACTGAAGCTTTCTTT. Its translation is CASSQRGLNTEAFF. The J gene is TRBJ1-1, the V gene TRBV4-3; D is unclear. Germline V gene data show CDR1 as LGHNA and CDR2 as YSLEER. The CDR3 covers 14 residues. V lost 3 bases to trimming and J lost 0 bases, with 8 bases between them.

This rearrangement joins TRBV16 to TRBJ2-3; D gene ambiguous. With 0 bases removed from V and 4 bases from J, the gap between germline ends came to 5 bases. The CDR3 loop spans 13 amino acids. Germline loops: CDR1 KGHSY, CDR2 FQNENV. The CDR3 reads CASSQSTADTQYF. Here the CDR3 DNA reads TGTGCCAGCAGCCAATCAACAGCAGATACGCAGTATTTT.

This clone was seen a handful of times. The gene calls are TRBV28 and TRBJ2-7, with 9 positions matching TRBD1. V gave up 4 bases and J gave up 3 bases; unmatched junction bases: 19. The V gene's germline CDR1 is MDHEN and CDR2 SYDVKM. This CDR3 spans 19 amino acids. CDR3 amino acids: CASSSEEGQGPGGGYEQYF. CDR3 sequence (DNA): TGTGCCAGCAGTTCCGAGGAGGGACAGGGACCGGGAGGTGGCTACGAGCAGTACTTC.

The table lists this clone with a count of one. The chain recombines TRBV30 with TRBJ2-7; no firm D call. CDR1 is GTSNPN and CDR2 is SVGIG in the germline V gene (reference sequence). The CDR3 extends over 15 amino acids. V gave up 2 bases and J gave up 0 bases, with 14 bases separating them. CDR3 amino acids: CAWSPPRLSSYEQYF. The CDR3 region has the DNA TGTGCCTGGAGTCCTCCCCGACTGAGCTCCTACGAGCAGTACTTC.

In this sample, this clone turned up once. This chain joins TRBV24-1 and TRBJ2-2; a possible D gene is TRBD2 (5 bases). The length of the CDR3 is 16 residues. Germline V gives CDR1 KGHDR, CDR2 SFDVKD. Trimming stripped 4 bases from V and 4 bases from J, with 15 bases between. CDR3 coding DNA: TGTGCCACCAGTGAAGGGCGGGCCTTGGTCACCGGGGAGCTGTTTTTT. It codes for CATSEGRALVTGELFF.

V is TRBV29-1 and J is TRBJ2-3, with a weak D call TRBD1 (5 bases). CDR1 and CDR2 (germline): SQVTM, ANQGSEA. The CDR3 spans 12 residues. V was cut by 7 bases and J by 3 bases, with 11 bases left in between. The CDR3 spells CSGTQGTDTQYF. CDR3 sequence (DNA): TGCAGCGGGACCCAGGGTACAGATACGCAGTATTTT.